This T cell receptor beta chain derives from a study of blood T cell repertoires in COVID-19. Assay used: immunoSEQ multiplex PCR; TCRdb lists only in-frame clones, some missing. The sample shows about 230,000 clones, under 90% of them seen only once. Sequenced sample: PBMCs or T cells enriched from blood (not recorded which). This sequence was found in a woman aged 30 to 39 with acute COVID-19.

The CDR3: CASSDRDRVADTQYF. As DNA, the CDR3 is TGTGCCAGCAGTGACCGGGACAGGGTTGCAGATACGCAGTATTTT. The V and J genes are TRBV25-1 and TRBJ2-3; 9 bases align to TRBD1. With 3 bases clipped from V and 4 bases from J, the junction kept 5 bases outside the gene matches. CDR1 is MGHDK, CDR2 SYGVNS, per germline. This CDR3 has 15 amino acids. Using reference TRBV25-1 and TRBJ2-3 for the parts outside the CDR3, the full variable domain is EADIYQTPRYLVIGTGKKITLECSQTMGHDKMYWYQQDPGMELHLIHYSYGVNSTEKGDLSSESTVSRIRTEHFPLTLESARPSHTSQYLCASSDRDRVADTQYFGPGTRLTVL.